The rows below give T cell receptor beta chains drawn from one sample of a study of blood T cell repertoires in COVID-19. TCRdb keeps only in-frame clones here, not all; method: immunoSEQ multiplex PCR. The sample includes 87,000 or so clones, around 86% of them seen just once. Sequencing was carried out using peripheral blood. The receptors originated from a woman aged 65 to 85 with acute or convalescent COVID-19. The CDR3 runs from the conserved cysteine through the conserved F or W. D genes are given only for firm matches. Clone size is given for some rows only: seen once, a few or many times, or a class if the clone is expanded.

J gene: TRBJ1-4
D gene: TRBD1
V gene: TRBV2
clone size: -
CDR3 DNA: TGTGCCAGCAACAGGGGCCATAATGAAAAACTGTTTTTT
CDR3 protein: CASNRGHNEKLFF

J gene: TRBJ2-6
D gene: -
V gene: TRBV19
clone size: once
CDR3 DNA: TGTGCCAGTAGTACCCAACCGAGGCCTTGGGCCAACGTCCTGACTTTC
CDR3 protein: CASSTQPRPWANVLTF

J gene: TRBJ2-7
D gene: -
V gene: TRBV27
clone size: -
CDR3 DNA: TGTGCCACCTTTGGAGGAGACGAGCAGTACTTC
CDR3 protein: CATFGGDEQYF

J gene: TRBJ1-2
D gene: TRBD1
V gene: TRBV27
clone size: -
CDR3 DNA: TGTGCCAGCACCGACAGGGTTAACTATGGCTACACCTTC
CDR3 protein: CASTDRVNYGYTF

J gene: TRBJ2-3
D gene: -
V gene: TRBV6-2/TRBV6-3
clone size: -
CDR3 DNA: TGTGCCAGCAGCAACCCCTACAGGGACGAGGCAGATACGCAGTATTTT
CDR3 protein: CASSNPYRDEADTQYF

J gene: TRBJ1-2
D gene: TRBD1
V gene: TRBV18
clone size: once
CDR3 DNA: TGTGCCAGCTCACCACCCCCAGGACAGGGGGCCCTCTATGATGGCTACACCTTC
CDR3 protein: CASSPPPGQGALYDGYTF

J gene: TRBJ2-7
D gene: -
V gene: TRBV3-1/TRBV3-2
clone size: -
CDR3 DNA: TGTGCCAGCAGCCAAGTATCTAGAGAGCAGTACTTC
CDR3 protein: CASSQVSREQYF

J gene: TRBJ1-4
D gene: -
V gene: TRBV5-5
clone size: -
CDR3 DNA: TGTGCCAGCAGCCCGTCCGGACTGAGCGAAAAACTGTTTTTT
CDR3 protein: CASSPSGLSEKLFF

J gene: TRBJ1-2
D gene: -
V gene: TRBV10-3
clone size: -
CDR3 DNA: TGTGCCATCAGTGAGATTACCGAGTATGGCTACACCTTC
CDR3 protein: CAISEITEYGYTF

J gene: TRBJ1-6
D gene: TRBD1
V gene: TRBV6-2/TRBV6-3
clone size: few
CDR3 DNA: TGTGCCAGCAGTTACACCACCGGGACAGGGTTTGTGTATAATTCACCCCTCCACTTT
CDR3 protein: CASSYTTGTGFVYNSPLHF

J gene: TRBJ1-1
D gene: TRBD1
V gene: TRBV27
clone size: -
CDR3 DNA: TGTGCCAGCAGTCAAGACAGGGTAGGCACTGAAGCTTTCTTT
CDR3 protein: CASSQDRVGTEAFF

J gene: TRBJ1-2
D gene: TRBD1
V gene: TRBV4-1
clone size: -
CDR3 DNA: TGCGCCAGCAGCCAAGGACAGGGGGCACCTTCTAACTATGGCTACACCTTC
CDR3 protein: CASSQGQGAPSNYGYTF

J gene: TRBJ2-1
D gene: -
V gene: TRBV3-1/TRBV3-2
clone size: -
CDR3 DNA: TGTGCCAGCAGCCACTCGACAGAACTCTCCTACAATGAGCAGTTCTTC
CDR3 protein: CASSHSTELSYNEQFF

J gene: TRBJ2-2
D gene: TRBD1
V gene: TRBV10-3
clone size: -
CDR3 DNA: TGTGCCATCAAAGGACAGGGGGTAAACACCGGGGAGCTGTTTTTT
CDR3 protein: CAIKGQGVNTGELFF

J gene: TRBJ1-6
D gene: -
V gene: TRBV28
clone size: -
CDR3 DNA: TGTGCCAGCAGGCTCCTGCCGGGGAATAATTCACCCCTCCACTTT
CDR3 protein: CASRLLPGNNSPLHF

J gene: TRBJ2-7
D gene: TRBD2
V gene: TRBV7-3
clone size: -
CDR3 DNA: TGTGCCAGCAGCATAACGGGGGGATCAACCTACGAGCAGTACTTC
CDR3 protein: CASSITGGSTYEQYF